The source of this TCR beta chain is a study of blood T cell repertoires in COVID-19. The wider study: Samples of COVID-19 (acute and convalescent) were obtained from the United States, Italy and Spain. The cDNA or gDNA used as material had been derived from T cells, B-cell-depleted T cells, or PBMCs.

V was clipped by 6 bases and J by 6 bases; unmatched bases: 6. This CDR3 contains 14 residues. Germline CDR1 is SGHRS and CDR2 is YFSETQ. How the authors handled the data: Reference gene primer amplification in the assay estimated nucleated cell counts. Sequenced by immunoSEQ multiplex PCR; TCRdb stores in-frame clones only, minus some. V, J and clone size derive from that table, while D and trimming were established from the DNA sequence. Among 250,000 to 400,000 clones, about nine tenths were seen once, and the ten largest hold roughly 2.8%. The sequenced sample consisted of peripheral blood. The source of this sequence is a woman aged 25 to 39 with COVID-19, enrolled during active disease. The genes are TRBV5-1 and TRBJ1-6; TRBD1 aligns across 7 bases. CDR3 bases: TGCGCCAGCACCCGGGACAGTTCTAATTCACCCCTCCACTTT. Residues: CASTRDSSNSPLHF.